The clone carrying this TCR beta chain was found once. The CDR3 consists of 15 residues. CDR1 is SGHVS, CDR2 FQNEAQ, per germline. J was trimmed by 0 bases and V by 7 bases; bases with no gene match: 6. This sample is drawn from a study of blood T cell repertoires in COVID-19. At the level of the study: The samples span acute and convalescent COVID-19 from the United States, Italy and Spain. PBMCs, B-cell-depleted T cells, or T cells provided the cDNA or gDNA that made up the material.

Per the original data handling: Scientists estimated how many nucleated cells there were by amplifying reference gene primers. The repertoire was sequenced with immunoSEQ multiplex PCR; TCRdb's copy has only in-frame clones and lacks some. V and J calls and clone size are given by that table; D and trimming were obtained from the DNA. The sample records 100,000 to 150,000 clones, approximately 70% being singletons. The chain links TRBV7-8 to TRBJ2-5; 9 bases fit TRBD1. Material: peripheral blood. This TCR came from a woman aged 70-85 years with acute or convalescent COVID-19. The CDR3 sequence: CASTATGGHQETQYF. The CDR3 region has the DNA TGTGCCAGCACCGCAACAGGGGGCCACCAAGAGACCCAGTACTTC.